One and the same sample provided the 7 T cell receptor beta chains below, sequenced in a study of T-cell memory formation after mild COVID-19. In TCRdb, the 5' RACE reads were re-called with MiXCR into one record per CDR3 protein. This sample has more than 300,000 distinct CDR3 sequences, with 20% to 25% found just once. Sequencing was carried out using PBMCs or a T cell subset sorted from them (not recorded which). Receptors were obtained from a man younger than 35 who had mild COVID-19 (a few samples of this study predate the infection). Cell type and time point are not known.

This clonotype was detected many times. This sequence joins TRBV7-3 and TRBJ2-3; TRBD2 agrees at 7 bases. This CDR3 spans 15 amino acids. Germline CDR1 is SGHTA and CDR2 is FQGTGA. V was pared by 0 bases and J by 5 bases, with 5 bases of the junction left unmatched. CDR3 DNA sequence: TGTGCCAGCAGCTTAACGGGGGGGTTCGGAGATACGCAGTATTTT. Translation: CASSLTGGFGDTQYF.

In this sample, this clonotype turned up a few times. The V gene is TRBV5-1, the J gene TRBJ1-1; possibly TRBD1 for D (6 bases). Germline V gene data show CDR1 as SGHRS and CDR2 as YFSETQ. V lost 5 bases and J 1 base, leaving 15 bases between the germline ends. This CDR3 has 15 amino acids. CDR3 loop: CASRTTGGANTEAFF. The CDR3 DNA sequence: TGCGCCAGCAGAACTACGGGGGGGGCGAACACTGAAGCTTTCTTT.

The rearrangement links TRBV7-9 to TRBJ1-1, with TRBD1 matching 7 bases. The CDR3 sequence is 10 residues long. The V segment lost 11 bases and the J segment 4 bases; nucleotides outside the gene matches: 1. Per germline, CDR1 SEHNR and CDR2 FQNEAQ (reference sequence). The DNA for the CDR3 is TGTGCCGCAGGGGGCACTGAAGCTTTCTTT. Its protein is CAAGGTEAFF. The full variable domain, its missing parts supplied by reference TRBV7-9 and TRBJ1-1, is DTGVSQNPRHKITKRGQNVTFRCDPISEHNRLYWYRQTLGQGPEFLTYFQNEAQLEKSRLLSDRFSAERPKGSFSTLEIQRTEQGDSAMYLCAAGGTEAFFGQGTRLTVV.

The sample holds a few counts of this clonotype. The rearrangement uses TRBV29-1 and TRBJ2-7, with D maybe TRBD1 (6 bases). CDR1 and CDR2 from the germline V gene are SQVTM and ANQGSEA. Between the trimmed V and J ends, which lost 7 bases and 7 bases, there was a span of 17 bases. The CDR3 covers 12 residues. This CDR3 reads CSAWDTFGEQYF. The DNA of the CDR3 is TGCAGCGCTTGGGACACCTTCGGGGAGCAGTACTTC.

V gene TRBV7-2 combines with J gene TRBJ1-5, with D hard to call. The V gene lost 5 bases and the J gene lost 4 bases, with 6 bases spanning the gap. There are 12 residues in the CDR3. Per the germline V gene, CDR1 is SGHTA and CDR2 is FQGNSA. The CDR3: CASSNGNQPQHF. The CDR3 nucleotides read TGTGCCAGCAGCAACGGTAATCAGCCCCAGCATTTT.

The chain is built from TRBV4-2 and TRBJ2-7; D remains ambiguous. The CDR3 extends over 16 amino acids. The V gene's germline CDR1 is LGHNA and CDR2 YNFKEQ. The ends were cut back, 1 base at V and 1 base at J, with 14 bases in the middle. The CDR3 protein is CASSQARIPGSYEQYV. Written as DNA, the CDR3 is TGTGCCAGCAGCCAAGCAAGGATCCCTGGGTCCTACGAGCAGTACGTC.

This clonotype was seen a few times. The chain couples TRBV6-2 or TRBV6-3 to TRBJ2-7; D is ambiguous. V was trimmed by 4 bases and J by 1 base, leaving 8 bases between them. The germline V gene has CDR1 MNHEY and CDR2 SVGEGT. This CDR3 contains 13 residues. CDR3 sequence: CASSSISSYEQYV. As DNA, the CDR3 is TGTGCCAGCAGTTCGATTTCATCCTACGAGCAGTACGTC.